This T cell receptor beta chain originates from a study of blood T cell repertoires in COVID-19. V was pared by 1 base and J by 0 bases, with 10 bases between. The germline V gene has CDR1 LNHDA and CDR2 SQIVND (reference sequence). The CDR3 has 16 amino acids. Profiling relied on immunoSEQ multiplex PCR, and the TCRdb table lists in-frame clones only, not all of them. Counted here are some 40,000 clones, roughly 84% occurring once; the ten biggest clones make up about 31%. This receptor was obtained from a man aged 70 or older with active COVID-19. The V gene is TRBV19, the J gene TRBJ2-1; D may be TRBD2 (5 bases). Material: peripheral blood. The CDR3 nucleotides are TGTGCCAGTAGTATAGTGGCTAGCCGCTCCTACAATGAGCAGTTCTTC. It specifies CASSIVASRSYNEQFF. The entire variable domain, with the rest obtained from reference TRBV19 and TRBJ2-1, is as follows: DGGITQSPKYLFRKEGQNVTLSCEQNLNHDAMYWYRQDPGQGLRLIYYSQIVNDFQKGDIAEGYSVSREKKESFPLTVTSAQKNPTAFYLCASSIVASRSYNEQFFGPGTRLTVL.